Each of the 2 T cell receptor beta chains below was sequenced from the same sample in a study of blood T cell repertoires in COVID-19. Data came from immunoSEQ multiplex PCR; TCRdb stores just in-frame clones and leaves some out. The data hold approximately 400,000 clones, with 80% to 90% observed a single time. Sequenced material: peripheral blood. The receptors shown here come from a man in his forties or fifties with acute or convalescent COVID-19.

This chain joins TRBV28 and TRBJ2-7; D perhaps matches TRBD1 (6 bases). This CDR3 spans 15 amino acids. Germline assignment: CDR1 MDHEN and CDR2 SYDVKM. The V gene lost 6 bases and the J gene lost 0 bases, with 15 bases spanning the gap. The CDR3 sequence: CASRVRQASSYEQYF. The CDR3 DNA follows: TGTGCCAGCAGGGTGAGACAGGCCAGCTCCTACGAGCAGTACTTC.

The chain combines TRBV7-8 with TRBJ1-4; 8 bases are shared with TRBD1. With V trimmed by 5 bases and J by 5 bases, 10 bases remained unmatched. CDR1 and CDR2 (germline): SGHVS, FQNEAQ. This CDR3 has 16 residues. DNA for the CDR3: TGTGCCAGCAGCCACAAGGTGGGACAGGCAAATGAAAAACTGTTTTTT. This encodes CASSHKVGQANEKLFF.